This section outlines one T cell receptor (beta chain) sequence together with its context. Its antigen is not identified. This sample was taken from a study of cytomegalovirus exposure and HLA in healthy donors. The V gene lost 11 bases and the J gene lost 1 base, with 20 bases spanning the gap. Germline V gene lookup returns CDR1 ENHRY and CDR2 SYGVKD. This CDR3 region has 15 residues. Study results and limitations: Fewer N-insertions (relative to the roughly 730-donor mean) were reportedly seen in an Asian-associated ancestry cluster in a later analysis.

Primers: 60 Vbeta forward and 13 Jbeta reverse. The table came from immunoSEQ multiplex PCR; TCRdb's copy has only in-frame clones and leaves some out. The table for this sample gives tens of thousands of clones. The sequenced sample was PBMCs. This clonotype was sampled from a woman aged 18-29 years in good health and CMV-seronegative. This rearrangement joins TRBV10-3 to TRBJ1-1; D is unclear. The CDR3 DNA follows: TGTGCCTTGCCTCGGGCGGGTCGGACGAACACTGAAGCTTTCTTT. Amino acid sequence: CALPRAGRTNTEAFF.